This entry features one TCR beta chain sequence. One end of the junction fails to match germline, which may point to a read error. Sequenced by immunoSEQ multiplex PCR; TCRdb stores in-frame clones only, minus some. The top ten clones hold 4.1% of a sample with some 130,000 clones, around 84% of them seen once. The record originates from a study of T cell responses to AZD1222 COVID-19 vaccine. Germline assignment: CDR1 LGHDT and CDR2 YNNKEL (reference sequence). The CDR3 is made up of 14 amino acids. The sequence was obtained from an adult in good health. Specimen: peripheral blood, collected on day 0 of AZD1222 vaccination. The V and J genes are TRBV3-1 (or the pseudogene TRBV3-2) and TRBJ1-1; D ambiguous. The CDR3 sequence is CASSQPGLRKELIF. In DNA form, the CDR3 reads TGTGCCAGCAGCCAGCCGGGTCTAAGAAAGGAGTTAATCTTT.